Sequencing of this TCR beta chain was carried out in a study of siplizumab effects on memory and regulatory T cells. General study points: On average, about 70% of mappable alloreactive CD4+ clones were Treg-derived under siplizumab, against about 30% in controls.

The protocol was immunoSEQ multiplex PCR, while the TCRdb copy is restricted to in-frame clones and leaves out a portion. The table lists more than 85,000 clones, approximately 90% of them singletons. Notes on this clone: Its antigen is not identified.

The sequence was collected from a human donor in good health. Sequences were obtained from CD4+ T cells sorted from blood.

Here the CDR3 reads CASSFTEATGYTF. The CDR3 coding sequence is TGTGCCAGCAGCTTCACCGAAGCGACTGGCTACACCTTC. This chain uses TRBV11-2 with TRBJ1-2; D call uncertain. This CDR3 comprises 13 residues. Trimming left V 3 bases short and J 7 bases short, with 12 bases between. CDR1 is SGHAT, CDR2 FQNNGV, per germline.